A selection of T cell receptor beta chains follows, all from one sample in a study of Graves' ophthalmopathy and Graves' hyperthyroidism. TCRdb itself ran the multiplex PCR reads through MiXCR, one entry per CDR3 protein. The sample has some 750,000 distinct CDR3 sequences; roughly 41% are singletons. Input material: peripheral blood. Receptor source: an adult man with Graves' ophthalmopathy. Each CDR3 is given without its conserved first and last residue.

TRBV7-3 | ASSFGTVDGYT
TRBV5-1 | ASTLSTGMRETQY
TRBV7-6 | ASSSSGLGGKETQY
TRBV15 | ARDVQGSYGYT
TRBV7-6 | AVIGAAEAF
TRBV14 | ASSQGASRETQY
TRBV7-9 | ASSPSAGGVYEQY
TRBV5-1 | ASSLVPAMNTEAF
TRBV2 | ASSEMNTEAF
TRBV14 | ALQTGAGANVLT
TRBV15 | ATSGRIPNNEQF
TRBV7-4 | ASGGTSGGYEQY
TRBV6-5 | ASSSTGMGYGYT
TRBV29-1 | SVALDGGGNQPQH
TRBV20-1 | APGTSVQETQY
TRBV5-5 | ASSLNGDRGPYEQY
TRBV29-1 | SLGTRGSYEQY
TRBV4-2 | ASSQDIRVISGYT
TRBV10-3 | ATSLAGEGEQY
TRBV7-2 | ASTLGGGTGTYEQY
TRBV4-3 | ASSQEVRTSGKETQY
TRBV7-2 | ASSGTVTNEQY
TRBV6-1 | ASSEQINQPQH
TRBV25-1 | ASGTHTGELF
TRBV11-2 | ASSPAVTGRQETQY
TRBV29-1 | SVELAGDRGYEQY
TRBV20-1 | SARDPRGFGNTIY
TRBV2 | ASSLQIGTEAF
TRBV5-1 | ASSQRAGTGVGEQY
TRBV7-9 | ASSLVRAGRHNEQF
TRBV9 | ASSVNGEGYT
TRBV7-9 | ASSSTGTDGYT
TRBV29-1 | SAEGRVENNEQF
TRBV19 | ASSMDGAQRNQPQH
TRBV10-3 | AISGSNRGYNEQF
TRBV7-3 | ASSHPRNGGAGELF
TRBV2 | ASSLVYPENYGYT
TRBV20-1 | SARVGALTNTEAF
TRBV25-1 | ASSLFRSHNSPLH
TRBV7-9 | ASSSQGSQSPLH
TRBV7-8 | ASSLAQGRTEAF
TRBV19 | ATRAANTEAF
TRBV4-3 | ASSLGDGGGYEQY
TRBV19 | ASSIDTDREAF
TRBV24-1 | ASSPLLIGAEQY
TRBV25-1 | ASSPGTSGPDEQY
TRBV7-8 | ASSAYLAAGPLSYEQY